These 11 T cell receptor beta chains were sequenced from one sample in a study of blood T cell repertoires in COVID-19. The data were produced by immunoSEQ multiplex PCR, yet TCRdb's version contains in-frame clones alone and is incomplete. In the table there are 200,000 to 250,000 clones, 70% to 90% of which are singletons. The sample consisted of peripheral blood. Receptors originate from a man aged 30 to 39 who had recovered from COVID-19.

The genes are TRBV18 and TRBJ2-3, with 9 bases aligning to TRBD1. The length of the CDR3 is 17 residues. The V gene end was trimmed by 1 base and the J gene end by 3 bases; junction bases not matched to a gene: 8. Germline CDR1 reads KGHSH; CDR2 reads LQKENI. The CDR3 is CASSPRGGQGDTDTQYF. Here the CDR3 DNA reads TGTGCCAGCTCACCACGGGGGGGACAGGGAGATACAGATACGCAGTATTTT. Full variable domain (rest looked up from reference TRBV18 and TRBJ2-3): NAGVMQNPRHLVRRRGQEARLRCSPMKGHSHVYWYRQLPEEGLKFMVYLQKENIIDESGMPKERFSAEFPKEGPSILRIQQVVRGDSAAYFCASSPRGGQGDTDTQYFGPGTRLTVL.

This chain joins TRBV30 and TRBJ2-7; 8 bases line up with TRBD1. The junction had 3 bases not matched to a gene; V was cut back by 3 bases and J by 5 bases. The CDR3 runs to 12 residues. CDR1 and CDR2 (germline): GTSNPN, SVGIG (reference sequence). The CDR3 bases are TGTGCCTGGAGCGCAGGGGGCCACGAGCAGTACTTC. As protein: CAWSAGGHEQYF.

This chain joins TRBV18 and TRBJ2-7, with D unresolved. Germline CDR1 is KGHSH and CDR2 is LQKENI. This CDR3 region has 16 residues. With 3 bases removed from V and 2 bases from J, the gap between germline ends came to 17 bases. The CDR3 region has the DNA TGTGCCAGCTCACCGGGCGTGGGCCGAAGTCCCTACGAGCAGTACTTC. It translates to CASSPGVGRSPYEQYF.

This chain joins TRBV4-1 and TRBJ1-5, with a tentative D call TRBD1 (5 bases). The CDR3 is made up of 15 amino acids. V lost 2 bases and J 6 bases, leaving 14 bases between the germline ends. The germline CDR1 and CDR2 sequences are MGHRA and YSYEKL. CDR3 protein: CASSQSPGSFQPQHF. The CDR3 region has the DNA TGCGCCAGCAGCCAATCTCCAGGGTCCTTTCAGCCCCAGCATTTT.

This clone appeared once. This sequence joins TRBV11-2 and TRBJ1-4, with a tentative D call TRBD1 (6 bases). This CDR3 is 14 amino acids long. Germline V lookup: CDR1 SGHAT, CDR2 FQNNGV. V lost 5 bases to trimming and J lost 8 bases, with 15 bases between them. DNA of the CDR3: TGTGCCAGCAGCCGAGGGGGTGGATTGGAAAAACTGTTTTTT. Residues: CASSRGGGLEKLFF.

This clone appeared a single time. CDR3 in amino acids: CASSVELLRDTGELFF. The DNA of the CDR3 is TGTGCCAGCAGCGTAGAGCTCCTACGGGACACCGGGGAGCTGTTTTTT. The V call is TRBV9, the J call TRBJ2-2, with no clear D. Trimming removed 0 bases from V and 3 bases from J, with 12 bases in between. Germline V gene data show CDR1 as SGDLS and CDR2 as YYNGEE. This CDR3 has 16 residues.

The chain is built from TRBV5-8 and TRBJ2-1; D perhaps matches TRBD1 (6 bases). Germline loops: CDR1 SGHTS, CDR2 YDEGEE. Trimming removed 1 base from V and 4 bases from J, with 12 bases in between. This CDR3 region has 15 residues. The CDR3 DNA sequence: TGTGCCAGCAGCTTGTTGGGAACAGGGTACAATGAGCAGTTCTTC. This translates into CASSLLGTGYNEQFF.

The rearrangement links TRBV27 to TRBJ2-7; 8 bases agree with TRBD2. J gave up 3 bases and V 4 bases, and 2 bases lay outside the gene matches. From germline, CDR1 is MNHEY and CDR2 SMNVEV (reference sequence). This CDR3 has 13 amino acids. The CDR3 spells CASSSSGGYEQYF. Written as DNA, the CDR3 is TGTGCCAGCAGTTCCAGCGGGGGCTACGAGCAGTACTTC.

The gene calls are TRBV4-1 and TRBJ2-7; D perhaps matches TRBD1 (6 bases). Germline V gives CDR1 MGHRA, CDR2 YSYEKL. The CDR3 totals 13 residues. The ends were cut back, 2 bases at V and 7 bases at J, with 12 bases in the middle. The CDR3: CASSQPGQPEQYF. The CDR3 DNA reads TGCGCCAGCAGCCAACCCGGACAGCCTGAGCAGTACTTC.

V is TRBV4-3 and J is TRBJ2-2, with 9 bases lining up with TRBD1. The V gene end was trimmed by 0 bases and the J gene end by 4 bases; junction bases not matched to a gene: 9. Germline-derived CDR1 and CDR2 are LGHNA and YSLEER. CDR3 length: 18 residues. The CDR3 here is CASSQDHRDRVFTGELFF. The CDR3 DNA reads as TGCGCCAGCAGCCAAGATCATAGGGACAGGGTTTTCACCGGGGAGCTGTTTTTT.

This sequence joins TRBV9 and TRBJ2-2; TRBD2 aligns across 9 bases. Germline V gene lookup returns CDR1 SGDLS and CDR2 YYNGEE. After removal of 3 bases from V and 5 bases from J, the junction contained 14 bases not matched to a gene. There are 18 residues in the CDR3. The CDR3 is CASSAIAGVNSATGELFF. The CDR3 DNA reads as TGTGCCAGCAGCGCCATAGCGGGGGTTAATTCGGCTACCGGGGAGCTGTTTTTT.